This TCR beta chain was documented in a study of T cell repertoires in cytomegalovirus infection. Study summary: Well-studied HLA-B-restricted epitopes and recently identified HLA-C-restricted epitopes of CMV were both used in the study. Both a matching HLA type and CMV infection were indicated by public TCR beta signatures. Study results and caveats: Ex vivo, HLA-C-restricted CMV-specific TCR beta clonotypes prevailed over the rest of the response.

Remarks on this clonotype: Its antigen is currently unknown.

From the reads, TCRdb called clonotypes with MiXCR, one entry per CDR3 protein. The repertoire holds some 920,000 distinct CDR3 sequences, with approximately 31% as singletons. Material: cultured CD8+ T cells from PBMCs, obtained from culture after CMV antigen stimulation. The source is a human donor in good health (CMV status not recorded). Some clones in this sample may be carry-over from other donors' samples.

The DNA of the CDR3 is TGTGCCAGCAGCTGGACAGAGGAGGCTTTCTTT. Protein: CASSWTEEAFF. The chain links TRBV5-8 to TRBJ1-1; D is possibly TRBD1 (6 bases). CDR1 and CDR2 from the germline V gene are SGHTS and YDEGEE. V lost 3 bases, J lost 11 bases, and 11 bases lay in between. The CDR3 length is 11 residues.